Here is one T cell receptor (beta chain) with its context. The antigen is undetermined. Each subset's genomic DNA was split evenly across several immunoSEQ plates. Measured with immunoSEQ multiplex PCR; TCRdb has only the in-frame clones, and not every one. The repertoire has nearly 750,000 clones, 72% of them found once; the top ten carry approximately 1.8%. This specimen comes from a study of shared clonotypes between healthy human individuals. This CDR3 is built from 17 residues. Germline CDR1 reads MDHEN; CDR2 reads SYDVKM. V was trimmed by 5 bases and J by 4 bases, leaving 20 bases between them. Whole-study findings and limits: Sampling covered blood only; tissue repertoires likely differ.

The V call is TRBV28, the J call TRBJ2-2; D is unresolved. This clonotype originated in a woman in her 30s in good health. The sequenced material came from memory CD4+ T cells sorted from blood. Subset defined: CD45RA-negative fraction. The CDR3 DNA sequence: TGTGCCAGCAGTCCGCGGCCCGGCACCTCGGGCACCGGGGAGCTGTTTTTT. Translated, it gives CASSPRPGTSGTGELFF.